This TCR beta chain appears in the sequencing data of a study of OX40 agonist ivuxolimab in advanced cancers. The assay was immunoSEQ multiplex PCR, and TCRdb's table has in-frame clones only and misses some. The sample holds tens of thousands of clones, around 80% seen once. The CDR3 has 16 amino acids. The V gene's germline CDR1 is SGHAT and CDR2 FQNNGV. Losses at the gene ends were 0 bases for V and 14 bases for J; bases not matched to a gene: 10. The sequencing used CD4+ or CD8+ T cells sorted from blood, collected in a trial of the OX40 agonist ivuxolimab. The J gene is TRBJ2-1, the V gene TRBV11-2, with 13 bases lining up with TRBD2. This TCR came from an adult with an advanced solid tumor such as melanoma, head and neck, liver or kidney cancer. CDR3 protein: CASSLEGTGLAGKEFF. The CDR3 DNA reads as TGTGCCAGCAGCTTAGAAGGCACGGGACTAGCGGGAAAGGAGTTCTTC.